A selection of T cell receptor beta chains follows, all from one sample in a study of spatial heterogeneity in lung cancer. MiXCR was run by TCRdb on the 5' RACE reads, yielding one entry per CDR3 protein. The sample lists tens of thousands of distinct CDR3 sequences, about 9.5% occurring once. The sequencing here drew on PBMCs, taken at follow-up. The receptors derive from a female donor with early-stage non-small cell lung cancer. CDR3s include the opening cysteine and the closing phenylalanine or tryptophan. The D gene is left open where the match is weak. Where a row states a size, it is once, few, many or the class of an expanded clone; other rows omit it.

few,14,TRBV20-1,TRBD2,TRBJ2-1,TGCAGTGCTAGAGATGGCGCGGGAGTTGGTGAGCAGTTCTTC,CSARDGAGVGEQFF
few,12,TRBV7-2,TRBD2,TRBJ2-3,TGTGCCAGCAGCTGGCGGGGGGATACGCAGTATTTT,CASSWRGDTQYF
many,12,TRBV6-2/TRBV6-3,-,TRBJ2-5,TGTGCCAGCAGAGGATCCCGGAGGACCCAGTACTTC,CASRGSRRTQYF
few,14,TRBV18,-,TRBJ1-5,TGTGCCAGCTCACCATACAGGGAGGACCAGCCCCAGCATTTT,CASSPYREDQPQHF
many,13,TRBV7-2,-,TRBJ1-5,TGTGCCAGCAGCCCGTGGATAAATCAGCCCCAGCATTTT,CASSPWINQPQHF
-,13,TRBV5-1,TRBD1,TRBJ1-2,TGCGCCAGCAGGCTTGGACAGGAGTATGGCTACACCTTC,CASRLGQEYGYTF
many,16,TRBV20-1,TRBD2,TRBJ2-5,TGCAGTGCAACCTCCCTAGCGGGAGATGGTCAAGAGACCCAGTACTTC,CSATSLAGDGQETQYF
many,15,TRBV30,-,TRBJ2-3,TGTGCCTGGAGTGTACAGGGTGCTATTGGAAATACGCAGTATTTT,CAWSVQGAIGNTQYF
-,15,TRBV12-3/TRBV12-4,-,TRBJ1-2,TGTGCCAGCACCCCGGGTTACGAGGCTAACTATGGCTACACCTTC,CASTPGYEANYGYTF
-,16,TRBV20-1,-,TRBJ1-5,TGCAGTGCTAGAGACCTGGACAGTTATAGCGATCAGCCCCAGCATTTT,CSARDLDSYSDQPQHF
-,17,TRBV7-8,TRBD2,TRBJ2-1,TGTGCCAGCAGCTTAGTAGGGACTAGCGGGGGGTACAATGAGCAGTTCTTC,CASSLVGTSGGYNEQFF
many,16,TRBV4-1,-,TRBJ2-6,TGCGCCAGCAGCCAAGATCTCGGGTCTGGGGCCAACGTCCTGACTTTC,CASSQDLGSGANVLTF
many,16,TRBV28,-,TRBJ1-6,TGTGCCAGCAGTTTTTCACCAGGACAGCCCAATTCACCCCTCCACTTT,CASSFSPGQPNSPLHF
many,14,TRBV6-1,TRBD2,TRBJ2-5,TGTGCCAGCAGTGAACGGGGGGAGAGGGAGACCCAGTACTTC,CASSERGERETQYF
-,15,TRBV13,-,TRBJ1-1,TGTGCCAGCAGCCCGGGGGACACCCCGAACACTGAAGCTTTCTTT,CASSPGDTPNTEAFF
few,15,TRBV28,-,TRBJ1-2,TGTGCCAGCATCAAGGGGGGGACAAACAACTATGGCTACACCTTC,CASIKGGTNNYGYTF
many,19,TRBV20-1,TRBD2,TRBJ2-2,TGCAGTGCTAGAGATCGGACTAGCGGGAGCCGCGCGAACACCGGGGAGCTGTTTTTT,CSARDRTSGSRANTGELFF
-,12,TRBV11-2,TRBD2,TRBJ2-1,TGTGCCACCCGGGGGAGGGGTCATGAGCAGTTCTTC,CATRGRGHEQFF
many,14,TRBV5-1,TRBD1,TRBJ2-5,TGCGCCAGCAGCTATGGGACAGGGAAAGAGACCCAGTACTTC,CASSYGTGKETQYF
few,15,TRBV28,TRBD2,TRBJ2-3,TGTGCCAGCAGTTATGGCGGGAGGGGGTCAGATACGCAGTATTTT,CASSYGGRGSDTQYF
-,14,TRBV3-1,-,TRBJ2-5,TGTGCCAGCTTGGACCGAGACAGTCAACAGACCCAGTACTTC,CASLDRDSQQTQYF
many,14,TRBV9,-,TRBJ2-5,TGTGCCAGCAGCGCCGACCCAACGAGCGAGACCCAGTACTTC,CASSADPTSETQYF
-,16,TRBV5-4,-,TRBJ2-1,TGTGCCAGCAGCTTGGCCGTTCTTAGTTCCTACAATGAGCAGTTCTTC,CASSLAVLSSYNEQFF
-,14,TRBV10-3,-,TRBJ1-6,TGTGCCATCAGTGAGTCAAGGGGAAAATCACCCCTCCACTTT,CAISESRGKSPLHF
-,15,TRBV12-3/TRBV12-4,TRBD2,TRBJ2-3,TGTGCCAGCACTCGTCTAGCGGGAGGTTCAGATACGCAGTATTTT,CASTRLAGGSDTQYF
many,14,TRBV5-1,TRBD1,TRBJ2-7,TGCGCCAGCAGCCGGACAGGATTCGGTTACGAGCAGTACTTC,CASSRTGFGYEQYF
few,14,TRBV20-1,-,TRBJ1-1,TGCAGTGCTAGAAGTCAAATGGGGGGCACTGAAGCTTTCTTT,CSARSQMGGTEAFF
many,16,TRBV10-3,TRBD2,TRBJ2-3,TGTGCCATCAGTGAGTACAGCGGGAGGGATTCCGATACGCAGTATTTT,CAISEYSGRDSDTQYF
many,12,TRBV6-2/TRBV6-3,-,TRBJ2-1,TGTGCCAGCTGCCTAGCGTTAGGTGAGCAGTTCTTC,CASCLALGEQFF
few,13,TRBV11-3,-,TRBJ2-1,TGTGCCAGCAGCTTAGGGACAGACAATGAGCAGTTCTTC,CASSLGTDNEQFF
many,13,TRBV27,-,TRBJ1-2,TGTGCCAGCAGTTTCAGAACAAACTATGGCTACACCTTC,CASSFRTNYGYTF
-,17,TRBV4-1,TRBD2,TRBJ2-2,TGCGCCAGCAGCCAAGGGCTGCTAGCGGGGCGCACCGGGGAGCTGTTTTTT,CASSQGLLAGRTGELFF
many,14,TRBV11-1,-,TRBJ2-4,TGTGCCAGCAGCTTGGGGACTGCCTTAGACATTCAGTACTTC,CASSLGTALDIQYF
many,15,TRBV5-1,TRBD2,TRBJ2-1,TGCGCCAGCAGCCAGACTAGCGGGAGTGGGAATGAGCAGTTCTTC,CASSQTSGSGNEQFF
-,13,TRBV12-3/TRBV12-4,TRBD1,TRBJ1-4,TGTGCCAGCAGACCGGGACAGAATGAAAAACTGTTTTTT,CASRPGQNEKLFF
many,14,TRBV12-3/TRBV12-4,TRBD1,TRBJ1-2,TGTGCCAGCAGTTTGGACAGGGGGCTAGAGGGCTACACCTTC,CASSLDRGLEGYTF
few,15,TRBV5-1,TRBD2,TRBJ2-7,TGCGCCAGCAGCTTAGGACTAGCGGCAACCTACGAGCAGTACTTC,CASSLGLAATYEQYF
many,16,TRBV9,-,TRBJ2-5,TGTGCCAGCAGCCCCACTAGCGCAGGGGAGGCGGAGACCCAGTACTTC,CASSPTSAGEAETQYF
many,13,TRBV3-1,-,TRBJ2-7,TGTGCCAGCAGCCAAGGGGGACATGGCGAGCAGTACTTC,CASSQGGHGEQYF
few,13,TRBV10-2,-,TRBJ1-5,TGCGCCAGCAGACAGCAGGGGATGGGGCCCCAGCATTTT,CASRQQGMGPQHF
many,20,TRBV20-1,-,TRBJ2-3,TGCAGTGCTAGTAAACTATGGAGAGGACTCGGTTCGGAAACCACAGATACGCAGTATTTT,CSASKLWRGLGSETTDTQYF